The 17 T cell receptor beta chains below come from one sample, sequenced in a study of cytomegalovirus exposure and HLA in healthy donors. The PCR contained 60 Vbeta and 13 Jbeta primers. Profiling relied on immunoSEQ multiplex PCR, and the TCRdb table lists in-frame clones only, not all of them. Of under 200,000 clones listed, 70% to 80% were seen once; the top ten hold approximately 0.4%. The source material was PBMCs. Receptor source: a male donor in good health and CMV-seropositive.

The CDR3 DNA sequence: TGCGCCAGCAGCCAAGATCCACGGACAGTCGAAGCTTTCTTT. Its protein is CASSQDPRTVEAFF. This sequence joins TRBV4-3 and TRBJ1-1, with a possible D match to TRBD1 (6 bases). CDR3 length: 14 residues. Trimming shortened V by 0 bases and J by 8 bases, and 13 bases separated the two germline ends. Germline CDR1 is LGHNA and CDR2 is YSLEER.

The chain recombines TRBV9 with TRBJ2-7, with TRBD2 identical over 8 bases. V gave up 0 bases and J gave up 0 bases; unmatched junction bases: 5. The CDR3 has 16 residues. Germline assignment: CDR1 SGDLS and CDR2 YYNGEE. CDR3 coding DNA: TGTGCCAGCAGCGTAGACCAGCGGGGGCCCTCCTACGAGCAGTACTTC. Its translation is CASSVDQRGPSYEQYF.

This clone has only a few counts. This chain uses TRBV5-8 with TRBJ1-5; TRBD1 is a possible D gene (5 bases). Trimming took 4 bases from V and 4 from J, leaving 15 bases between them. The CDR3 has 15 amino acids. CDR1 is SGHTS, CDR2 YDEGEE, per germline. The CDR3 sequence: CASSTRGGINQPQHF. CDR3 nucleotides: TGTGCCAGCAGCACCCGGGGGGGGATTAATCAGCCCCAGCATTTT.

This clone was picked up a small number of times. V is TRBV6-1 and J is TRBJ2-1; unclear D gene. The CDR3 is 12 residues long. The germline gives CDR1 MNHNS, CDR2 SASEGT. V lost 7 bases and J 9 bases, leaving 13 bases between the germline ends. CDR3 DNA sequence: TGTGCCAGCACAGAGGTCGATGCTGAGCAGTTCTTC. It yields the protein CASTEVDAEQFF.

The chain links TRBV2 to TRBJ2-3, with 9 positions matching TRBD2. Germline V gives CDR1 SNHLY, CDR2 FYNNEI. The CDR3 sequence is 16 residues long. V was clipped by 6 bases and J by 3 bases; unmatched bases: 10. The DNA for the CDR3 is TGTGCCAGCAGGATATTAGCGGGGGCGAGAACAGATACGCAGTATTTT. This codes for CASRILAGARTDTQYF.

This chain joins TRBV7-2 and TRBJ2-1; TRBD1 might be the D (6 bases). The germline gives CDR1 SGHTA, CDR2 FQGNSA. The CDR3 sequence is 13 residues long. V was pared by 2 bases and J by 8 bases, with 10 bases between. The CDR3 nucleotides are TGTGCCAGCAGCTTAAGAGGGGGAGATGAGCAGTTCTTC. Residues: CASSLRGGDEQFF.

The table lists this clone with a count of one. This chain uses TRBV7-2 with TRBJ2-2; tentatively, D is TRBD1 (5 bases). Germline V lookup: CDR1 SGHTA, CDR2 FQGNSA. Trimming left V 5 bases short and J 1 base short, with 11 bases between. This CDR3 contains 15 residues. The CDR3 reads CASSRDSRNTGELFF. The CDR3 DNA is TGTGCCAGCAGCCGTGACAGTAGGAACACCGGGGAGCTGTTTTTT. The whole variable domain, remainder taken from reference TRBV7-2 and TRBJ2-2, is GAGVSQSPSNKVTEKGKDVELRCDPISGHTALYWYRQSLGQGLEFLIYFQGNSAPDKSGLPSDRFSAERTGGSVSTLTIQRTQQEDSAVYLCASSRDSRNTGELFFGEGSRLTVL.

This clone showed up just a few times. The chain links TRBV30 to TRBJ1-2; D gene uncertain. V shed 2 bases and J shed 0 bases, with 7 bases lying between them. Germline values: CDR1 GTSNPN, CDR2 SVGIG (reference sequence). This CDR3 is built from 13 residues. The CDR3 DNA reads as TGTGCCTGGAGTCAGGAAGCTAACTATGGCTACACCTTC. Its protein product is CAWSQEANYGYTF.

The gene calls are TRBV7-9 and TRBJ2-7, with unresolved D. CDR1 is SEHNR, CDR2 FQNEAQ, per germline (reference sequence). This CDR3 has 12 amino acids. Trimming took off 4 bases at V and 6 bases at J, with 10 bases between the two ends. CDR3 amino acids: CASSSDISEQYF. The DNA for the CDR3 is TGTGCCAGCAGCTCCGACATTTCCGAGCAGTACTTC.

The chain recombines TRBV4-1 with TRBJ2-7; no firm D call. The better agreement between TRBJ2-1 and the DNA end casts doubt on the J call. The CDR3 is made up of 14 amino acids. CDR1 and CDR2 from the germline V gene are MGHRA and YSYEKL. CDR3 region: CASKLEWISNEQFF. The CDR3 coding sequence is TGCGCCAGCAAACTGGAGTGGATCTCAAATGAGCAGTTCTTC.

The chain couples TRBV6-4 to TRBJ2-3, with a tentative D call TRBD2 (6 bases). The CDR3 runs to 15 residues. Germline V gives CDR1 MRHNA, CDR2 SNTAGT. V lost 3 bases and J 3 bases, leaving 13 bases between the germline ends. Written as DNA, the CDR3 is TGTGCCAGCAGTGATAGGGCAGGGAGGACAGATACGCAGTATTTT. It translates to CASSDRAGRTDTQYF.

The gene calls are TRBV7-8 and TRBJ2-7, with D perhaps matching TRBD1 (6 bases). V lost 5 bases, J lost 2 bases, and 10 bases lay in between. From germline, CDR1 is SGHVS and CDR2 FQNEAQ. The CDR3 has 13 amino acids. In nucleotides, the CDR3 is TGTGCCAGCAGCCCCGACAGGACCTACGAGCAGTACTTC. Its translation is CASSPDRTYEQYF.

For the CDR3, the DNA is TGTGCCTGGAGTCCCGGGACAGGCGGGATCGACACCTTC. Its protein product is CAWSPGTGGIDTF. V and J are TRBV30 and TRBJ1-2, with 8 bases aligning to TRBD1. Germline loops: CDR1 GTSNPN, CDR2 SVGIG (reference sequence). The CDR3 covers 13 residues. V was clipped by 2 bases and J by 12 bases; unmatched bases: 11.

The chain combines TRBV5-1 with TRBJ2-3; 8 positions match TRBD1. Germline CDR1 SGHRS, CDR2 YFSETQ. The CDR3 spans 15 residues. V lost 7 bases to trimming and J lost 0 bases; unmatched junction nucleotides: 7. CDR3 in amino acids: CASQGTGHSTDTQYF. DNA for the CDR3: TGCGCCAGCCAAGGGACAGGCCATAGCACAGATACGCAGTATTTT.

The chain couples TRBV7-2 to TRBJ1-2; D perhaps matches TRBD1 (5 bases). The V and J ends lost 5 bases and 4 bases respectively, with 14 bases between them. CDR3 length: 14 residues. The germline CDR1 and CDR2 sequences are SGHTA and FQGNSA. CDR3 bases: TGTGCCAGCAGCGTACTAAGGACACCCTATGGCTACACCTTC. This translates into CASSVLRTPYGYTF.

This clone was found a few times. This chain joins TRBV10-3 and TRBJ2-3, with TRBD1 identical over 7 bases. The CDR3 covers 14 residues. The germline gives CDR1 ENHRY, CDR2 SYGVKD. V lost 6 bases and J lost 0; bases outside the gene matches: 3. CDR3 residues: CAIRGTASTDTQYF. The CDR3 nucleotides read TGTGCCATCAGGGGGACAGCTAGCACAGATACGCAGTATTTT.

The CDR3 nucleotides are TGTGCCACCTACCGGGACACCAACTACGAGCAGTACTTC. Translating it yields CATYRDTNYEQYF. V usage is TRBV6-1 and J usage is TRBJ2-7, with D possibly TRBD1 on 6 matching bases. Trimming cost V 10 bases and J 3 bases, with 16 bases left between them. The CDR3 covers 13 residues. The germline V gene has CDR1 MNHNS and CDR2 SASEGT.